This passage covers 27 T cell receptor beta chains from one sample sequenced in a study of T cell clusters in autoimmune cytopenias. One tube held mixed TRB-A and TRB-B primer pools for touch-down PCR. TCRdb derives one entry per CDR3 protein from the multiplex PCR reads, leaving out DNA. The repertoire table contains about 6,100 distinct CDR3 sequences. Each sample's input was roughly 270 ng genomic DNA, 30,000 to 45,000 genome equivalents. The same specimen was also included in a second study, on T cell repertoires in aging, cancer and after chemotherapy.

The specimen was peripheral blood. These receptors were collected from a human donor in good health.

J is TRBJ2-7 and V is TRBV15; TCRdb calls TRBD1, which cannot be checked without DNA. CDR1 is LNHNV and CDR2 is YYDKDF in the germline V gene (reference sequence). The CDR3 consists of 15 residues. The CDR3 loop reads CATSRDLGASYEQYF.

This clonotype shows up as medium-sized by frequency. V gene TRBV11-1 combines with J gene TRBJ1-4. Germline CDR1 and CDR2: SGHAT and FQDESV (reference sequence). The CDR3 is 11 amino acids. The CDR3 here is CASSAGAKLFF.

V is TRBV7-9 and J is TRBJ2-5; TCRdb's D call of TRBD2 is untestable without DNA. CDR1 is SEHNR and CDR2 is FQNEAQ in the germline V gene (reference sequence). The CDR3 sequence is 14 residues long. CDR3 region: CASRRPLGGETQYF.

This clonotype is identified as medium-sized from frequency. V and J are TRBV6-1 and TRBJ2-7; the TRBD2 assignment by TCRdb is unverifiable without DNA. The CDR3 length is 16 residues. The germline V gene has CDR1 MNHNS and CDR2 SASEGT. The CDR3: CASSSPAGGPGGEQYF.

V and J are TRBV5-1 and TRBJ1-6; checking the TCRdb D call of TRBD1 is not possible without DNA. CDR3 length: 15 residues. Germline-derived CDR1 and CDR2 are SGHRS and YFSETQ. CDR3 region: CASSSGGGYNSPLHF. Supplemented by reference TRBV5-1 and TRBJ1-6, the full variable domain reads KAGVTQTPRYLIKTRGQQVTLSCSPISGHRSVSWYQQTPGQGLQFLFEYFSETQRNKGNFPGRFSGRQFSNSRSEMNVSTLELGDSALYLCASSSGGGYNSPLHFGNGTRLTVT.

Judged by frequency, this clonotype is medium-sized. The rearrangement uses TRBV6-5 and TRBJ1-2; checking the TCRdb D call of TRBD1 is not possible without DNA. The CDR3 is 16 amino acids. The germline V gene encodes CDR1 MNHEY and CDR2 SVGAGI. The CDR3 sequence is CASSLLGQGYNYGYTF.

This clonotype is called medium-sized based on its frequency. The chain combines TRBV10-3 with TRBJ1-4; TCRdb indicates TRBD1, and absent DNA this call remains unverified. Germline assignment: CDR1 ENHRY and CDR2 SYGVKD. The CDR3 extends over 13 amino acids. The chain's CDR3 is CAISDRASEKLFF.

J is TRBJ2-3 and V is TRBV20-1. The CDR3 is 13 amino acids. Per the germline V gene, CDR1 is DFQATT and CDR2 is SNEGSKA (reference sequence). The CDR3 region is CSARRVDTDTQYF.

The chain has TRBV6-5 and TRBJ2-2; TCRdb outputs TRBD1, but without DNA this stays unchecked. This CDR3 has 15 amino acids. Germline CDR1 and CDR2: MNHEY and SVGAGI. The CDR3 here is CASSYAAGGTGELFF.

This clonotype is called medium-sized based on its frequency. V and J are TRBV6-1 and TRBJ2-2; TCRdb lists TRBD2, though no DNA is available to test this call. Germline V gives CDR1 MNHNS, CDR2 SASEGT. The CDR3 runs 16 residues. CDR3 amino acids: CASSEVAREGTGELFF.

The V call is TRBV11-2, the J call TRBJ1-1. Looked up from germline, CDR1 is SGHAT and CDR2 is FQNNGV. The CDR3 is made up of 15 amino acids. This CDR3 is CASSPDGSPNTEAFF.

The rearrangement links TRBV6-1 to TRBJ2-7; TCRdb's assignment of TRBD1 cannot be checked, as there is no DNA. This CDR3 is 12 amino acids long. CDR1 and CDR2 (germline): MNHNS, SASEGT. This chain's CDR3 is CASRFDRGPADF.

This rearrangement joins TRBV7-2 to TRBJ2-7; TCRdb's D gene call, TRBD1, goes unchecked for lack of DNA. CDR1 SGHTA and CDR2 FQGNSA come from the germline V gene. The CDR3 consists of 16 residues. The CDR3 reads CASRLTGQGVRGEQYF. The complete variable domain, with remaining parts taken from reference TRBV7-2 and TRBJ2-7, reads GAGVSQSPSNKVTEKGKDVELRCDPISGHTALYWYRQSLGQGLEFLIYFQGNSAPDKSGLPSDRFSAERTGGSVSTLTIQRTQQEDSAVYLCASRLTGQGVRGEQYFGPGTRLTVT.

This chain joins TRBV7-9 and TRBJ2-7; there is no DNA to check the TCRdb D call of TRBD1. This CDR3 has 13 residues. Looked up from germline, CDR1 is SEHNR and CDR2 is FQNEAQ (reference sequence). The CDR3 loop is CASTARGRDEQYF.

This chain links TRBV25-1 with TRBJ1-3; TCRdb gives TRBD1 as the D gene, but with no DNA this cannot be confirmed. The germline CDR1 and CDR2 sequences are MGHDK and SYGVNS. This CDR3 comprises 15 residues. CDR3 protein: CASRALGTAGNTIYF.

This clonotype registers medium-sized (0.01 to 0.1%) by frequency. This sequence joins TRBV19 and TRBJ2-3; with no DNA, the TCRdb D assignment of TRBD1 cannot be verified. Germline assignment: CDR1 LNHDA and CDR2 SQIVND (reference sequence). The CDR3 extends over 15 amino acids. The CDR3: CASSGGAGGTDTQYF.

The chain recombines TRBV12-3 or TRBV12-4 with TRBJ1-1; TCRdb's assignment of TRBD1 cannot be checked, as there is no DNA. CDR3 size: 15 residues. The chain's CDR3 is CASSPGGRRGTEAFF.

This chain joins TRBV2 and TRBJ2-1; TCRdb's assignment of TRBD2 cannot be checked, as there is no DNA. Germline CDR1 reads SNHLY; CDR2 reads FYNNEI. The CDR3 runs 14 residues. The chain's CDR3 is CASSEAETSGTRFF.

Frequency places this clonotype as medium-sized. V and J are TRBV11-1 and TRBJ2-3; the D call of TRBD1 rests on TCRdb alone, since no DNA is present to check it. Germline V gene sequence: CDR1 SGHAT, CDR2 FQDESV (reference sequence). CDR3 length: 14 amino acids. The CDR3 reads CASSPDSSTDTQYF.

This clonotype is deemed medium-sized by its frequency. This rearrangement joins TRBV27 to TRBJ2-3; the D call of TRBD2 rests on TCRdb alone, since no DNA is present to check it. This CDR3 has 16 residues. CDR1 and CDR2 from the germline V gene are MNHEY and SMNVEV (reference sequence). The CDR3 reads CASSLGAGGGTDTQYF.

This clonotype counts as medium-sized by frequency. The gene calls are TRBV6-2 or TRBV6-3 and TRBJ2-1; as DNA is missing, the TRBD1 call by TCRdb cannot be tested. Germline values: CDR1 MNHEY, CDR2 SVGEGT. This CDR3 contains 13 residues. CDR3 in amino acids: CASSSDSYNEQFF.

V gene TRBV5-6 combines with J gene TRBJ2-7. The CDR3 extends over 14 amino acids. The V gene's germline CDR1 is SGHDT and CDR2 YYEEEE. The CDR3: CASSLPASSYEQYF.

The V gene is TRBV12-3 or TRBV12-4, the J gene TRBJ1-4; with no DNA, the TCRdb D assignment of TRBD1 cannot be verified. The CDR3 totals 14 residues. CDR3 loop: CASSYQGVEKKLFF.

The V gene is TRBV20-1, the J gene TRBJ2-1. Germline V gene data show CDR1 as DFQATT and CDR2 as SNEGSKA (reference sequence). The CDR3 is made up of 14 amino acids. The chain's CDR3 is CSASARGLHNEQFF.

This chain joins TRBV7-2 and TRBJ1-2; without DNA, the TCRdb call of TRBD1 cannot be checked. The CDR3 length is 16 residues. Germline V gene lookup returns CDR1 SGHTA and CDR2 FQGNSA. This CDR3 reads CASSLGGAAQGYGYTF.

The CDR3 loop is CASSLTPGNTIYF. J is TRBJ1-3 and V is TRBV12-3 or TRBV12-4. The CDR3 runs to 13 residues.

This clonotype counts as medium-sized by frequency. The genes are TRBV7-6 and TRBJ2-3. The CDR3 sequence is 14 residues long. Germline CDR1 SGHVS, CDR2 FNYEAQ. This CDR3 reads CASSLGPETDTQYF.